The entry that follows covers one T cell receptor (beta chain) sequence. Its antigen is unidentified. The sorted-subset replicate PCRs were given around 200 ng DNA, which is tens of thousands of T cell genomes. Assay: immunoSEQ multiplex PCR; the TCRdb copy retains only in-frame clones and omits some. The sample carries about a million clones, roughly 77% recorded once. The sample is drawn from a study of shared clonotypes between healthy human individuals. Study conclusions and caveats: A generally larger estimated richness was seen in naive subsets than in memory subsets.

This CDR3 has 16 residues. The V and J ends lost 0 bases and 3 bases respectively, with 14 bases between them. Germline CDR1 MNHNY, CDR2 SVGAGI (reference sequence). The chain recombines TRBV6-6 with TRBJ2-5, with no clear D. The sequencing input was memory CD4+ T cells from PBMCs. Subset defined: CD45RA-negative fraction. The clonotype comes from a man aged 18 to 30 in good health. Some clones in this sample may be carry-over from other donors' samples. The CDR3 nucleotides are TGTGCCAGCAGTTACTCGAATCCAGGCCTAGAAGAGACCCAGTACTTC. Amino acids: CASSYSNPGLEETQYF.